A single T cell receptor (beta chain) is shown here with its context. One entry per CDR3 protein results from TCRdb running MiXCR on the 5' RACE reads. The sample holds about 9,000 distinct CDR3 sequences, 40% to 65% seen once. Memory CD4+ T cells were sorted as CD4+CD45RO+CD25- cells. V was pared by 4 bases and J by 4 bases, with 16 bases between. Germline CDR1 and CDR2: MGHRA and YSYEKL. This CDR3 is 15 amino acids long. This TCR came from a female donor with breast cancer. The material sequenced was memory CD4+ T cells sorted from a lymph node. Subset reported: memory CD4+ T cells, CD4+CD45RO+CD25-. The chain uses TRBV4-1 and TRBJ1-2; D gene uncertain. The CDR3 sequence: CASSPEVLVLYGYTF. DNA of the CDR3: TGCGCCAGCAGCCCCGAGGTTCTGGTTCTCTATGGCTACACCTTC.